By proportion, the clone carrying this T cell receptor (beta chain) is medium-sized (0.01 to 0.1%). Its antigen remains unknown. Every TCR cDNA molecule carried a tag that served as a unique molecular identifier. TCRdb reprocessed the 5' RACE reads via MiXCR and lists one record per CDR3 protein. Of around 9,600 distinct CDR3 sequences detected, around 5.1% appear once; the ten largest clones hold under 25%. This record comes from a study of spatial heterogeneity in lung cancer. Looking at the study overall: Alpha-chain sequences were consistently detected in smaller numbers than beta-chain sequences.

The time point denotes: sample taken at primary tumor resection. The donors, approximately 66 patients with untreated early-stage non-small cell lung cancer, provided the samples. Whole-study findings and limits: The study found that expanded intratumoral alpha and beta TCR counts tracked tumor mutation counts. There was tracking of ubiquitous and regional nonsynonymous mutations by the respective counts of ubiquitous and regional expanded TCRs.

V lost 1 base to trimming and J lost 6 bases; unmatched junction nucleotides: 4. The length of the CDR3 is 14 residues. Germline CDR1 reads SGHVS; CDR2 reads FQNEAQ. This chain joins TRBV7-8 and TRBJ2-5; TRBD2 agrees at 8 bases. This sequence was found in a female donor with early-stage non-small cell lung cancer. The sequencing used lung tumor tissue, collected at surgery. CDR3 coding DNA: TGTGCCAGCAGCTTAGACGGGGGGGCAAAGACCCAGTACTTC. It is translated as CASSLDGGAKTQYF.